This entry lists 10 T cell receptor beta chains sequenced from one sample in a study of CD8 T cells in ankylosing spondylitis. TCRdb fed the 5' RACE reads into MiXCR, producing one record per CDR3 protein. The sample gives a few hundred thousand distinct CDR3 sequences, around 11% of which show up once; around 7% is in the top ten. Sequencing used blood, either unsorted or a sorted T cell fraction (not recorded which). Receptor source: a male donor with ankylosing spondylitis or in good health (not recorded which).

The chain combines TRBV7-3 with TRBJ1-1, with D perhaps matching TRBD1 (5 bases). The ends were cut back, 2 bases at V and 6 bases at J, with 13 bases in the middle. This CDR3 contains 14 residues. In germline, CDR1 is SGHTA, CDR2 FQGTGA. This chain's CDR3 is CASSLGGAPSEAFF. The CDR3 region has the DNA TGTGCCAGCAGCTTAGGAGGGGCGCCATCTGAAGCTTTCTTT.

This clonotype was seen many times. The V and J genes are TRBV29-1 and TRBJ2-1; 9 nucleotides align to TRBD2. V was pared by 7 bases and J by 10 bases, with 17 bases of the junction left unmatched. Per germline, CDR1 SQVTM and CDR2 ANQGSEA. This CDR3 region has 15 residues. Here the CDR3 reads CSASGLAGAGGEQFF. The CDR3 DNA reads TGCAGCGCATCGGGACTAGCCGGCGCGGGCGGCGAGCAGTTCTTC.

This clonotype has at least ten counts. The chain uses TRBV20-1 and TRBJ2-3, with TRBD1 as a possible D gene (6 bases). Germline V gene data show CDR1 as DFQATT and CDR2 as SNEGSKA (reference sequence). V was cut by 1 base and J by 6 bases, with 17 bases left in between. The CDR3 runs to 15 residues. CDR3 loop: CSARVASRDKDTQYF. CDR3 DNA: TGCAGTGCTAGAGTGGCTAGCCGGGACAAGGATACGCAGTATTTT.

The table lists this clonotype with many counts. The CDR3 DNA sequence: TGTGCCAGCAAGGATAGCGGGAGGACGAACACCGGGGAGCTGTTTTTT. This translates into CASKDSGRTNTGELFF. The chain employs TRBV2 and TRBJ2-2; TRBD2 aligns across 10 bases. The trim removed 7 bases at V and 0 bases at J, leaving 5 bases unmatched. The CDR3 is 16 amino acids. The germline V gene encodes CDR1 SNHLY and CDR2 FYNNEI.

This clonotype showed up many times. The chain couples TRBV20-1 to TRBJ2-1; TRBD1 agrees at 8 bases. Losses at the gene ends were 6 bases for V and 2 bases for J; bases not matched to a gene: 6. CDR3 length equals 14 residues. Looked up from germline, CDR1 is DFQATT and CDR2 is SNEGSKA (reference sequence). The CDR3 DNA reads as TGCAGTGCGATGGACAGGGCGGCCTACAATGAGCAGTTCTTC. Protein product: CSAMDRAAYNEQFF.

The table lists this clonotype with many counts. This chain joins TRBV5-1 and TRBJ2-1, with D perhaps TRBD2 (6 bases). Trimming left V 5 bases short and J 5 bases short, with 14 bases between. Per germline, CDR1 SGHRS and CDR2 YFSETQ. There are 14 residues in the CDR3. Here the CDR3 reads CASRVSGVHNEQFF. The CDR3 DNA is TGCGCCAGCAGGGTTAGCGGAGTCCACAATGAGCAGTTCTTC. Based on the CDR3 plus reference TRBV5-1 and TRBJ2-1, the full variable domain is KAGVTQTPRYLIKTRGQQVTLSCSPISGHRSVSWYQQTPGQGLQFLFEYFSETQRNKGNFPGRFSGRQFSNSRSEMNVSTLELGDSALYLCASRVSGVHNEQFFGPGTRLTVL.

This clonotype was counted only a few times. V usage is TRBV10-1 and J usage is TRBJ2-2; 10 bases agree with TRBD2. Germline values: CDR1 WNHNN, CDR2 SYGVQD (reference sequence). This CDR3 has 17 residues. Trimming cost V 5 bases and J 6 bases; bases outside gene matches: 12. The CDR3 spells CASSPTLAGALPGELFF. In DNA form, the CDR3 reads TGCGCCAGCAGTCCCACCCTAGCGGGAGCGCTCCCCGGGGAGCTGTTTTTT.

This clonotype was counted ten times or more. This chain links TRBV5-6 with TRBJ2-1, with TRBD1 identical over 9 bases. V shed 4 bases and J 9 bases; nucleotides not matched to a gene: 8. This CDR3 spans 14 amino acids. Germline CDR1 is SGHDT and CDR2 is YYEEEE. The CDR3, as DNA: TGTGCCAGCAGCCCCGGGACAGGGCTAGGTGAGCAGTTCTTC. Amino acids: CASSPGTGLGEQFF.

This clonotype was counted many times. The CDR3 loop reads CSARGPSKPQHF. CDR3 sequence (DNA): TGCAGTGCTAGGGGGCCCTCTAAGCCCCAGCATTTT. This chain links TRBV20-1 with TRBJ1-5; possibly TRBD1 for D (5 bases). This CDR3 contains 12 residues. V was trimmed by 3 bases and J by 8 bases, leaving 11 bases between them. Germline CDR1 DFQATT, CDR2 SNEGSKA (reference sequence).

This clonotype was recorded at least ten times. The J gene is TRBJ2-1, the V gene TRBV5-1; D is perhaps TRBD1 or TRBD2 (5 bases each). The CDR3 extends over 14 amino acids. Germline V gene lookup returns CDR1 SGHRS and CDR2 YFSETQ. V lost 2 bases to trimming and J lost 10 bases, with 16 bases between them. The CDR3 here is CASSFHRDQVEQFF. The CDR3 DNA follows: TGCGCCAGCAGCTTTCACCGGGACCAAGTAGAGCAGTTCTTC.